The sequence of this T cell receptor beta chain was determined in a study of blood T cell repertoires in COVID-19. Study in general: The study drew acute and convalescent COVID-19 samples from the United States, Italy and Spain. PBMCs, B-cell-depleted T cells, or T cells were the source of the cDNA or gDNA that made up the material.

Participants came from roughly 24 US areas, aged roughly 18 to 89 years. Libraries were prepared by immunoSEQ multiplex PCR; TCRdb keeps only in-frame clonotypes and omits some of them. Among about 200,000 clones listed, 82% were seen once. The germline V gene has CDR1 LGHNA and CDR2 YSLEER. The CDR3 length is 18 residues. V shed 0 bases and J shed 2 bases, with 14 bases lying between them. The chain links TRBV4-3 to TRBJ2-6; D possibly corresponds to TRBD2 (5 bases). Source material: PBMCs or T cells enriched from blood (not recorded which). This clonotype originated in a woman aged 55-70 years with acute COVID-19. The CDR3 loop reads CASSQEDGGLTGANVLTF. CDR3 nucleotides: TGCGCCAGCAGCCAAGAGGACGGAGGCCTAACTGGGGCCAACGTCCTGACTTTC.